The 18 T cell receptor delta chains in this list originate from one sample, sequenced in a study of Vδ1+ human thymocytes. Their specific antigens are unknown. Sequences come from RNA converted to cDNA by reverse transcription. Pooled V-gene forward primers with one constant-region reverse primer generated the CDR3 amplicons by multiplex PCR. TCRdb applied CATT to the multiplex PCR reads for clone calling. The sample records about 73,000 delta-chain clones, around 35% being singletons. Study outcomes and limitations: Highly polyclonal TRG and TRD repertoires with Gaussian CDR3 length distributions appeared in thymus.

The specimen was Vdelta1+ gamma-delta thymocytes from the thymus. Noted subset: FACS-sorted CD3+ TCRalphabeta- TCRVdelta1+ TCRVdelta2- thymocytes. The origin of the receptors is a boy under three years old who had congenital heart surgery.

Only a few counts were recorded for this clone. The gene calls are TRDV1 and TRDJ1, with a possible D match to TRDD2 (6 bases). The CDR3 length is 17 residues. V was trimmed by 1 base and J by 2 bases, leaving 17 bases between them. Germline values: CDR1 TSWWSYY, CDR2 QGS. The CDR3 loop reads CALGERPSLYGTDKLIF. The CDR3 nucleotides are TGTGCTCTTGGGGAACGGCCTTCCCTATACGGGACCGATAAACTCATCTTT.

This clone has only a few counts. This chain joins TRDV1 and TRDJ1, with TRDD3 identical over 10 bases. V shed 1 base, J shed 0 bases, and the junction held 11 bases outside the gene matches. The CDR3 consists of 19 residues. Germline loops: CDR1 TSWWSYY, CDR2 QGS. This CDR3 is CALGERQYWGMEDTDKLIF. CDR3 DNA: TGTGCTCTTGGGGAACGGCAGTACTGGGGGATGGAGGACACCGATAAACTCATCTTT.

This clone occurred a few times. J is TRDJ1 and V is TRDV1; 13 bases match TRDD3. The germline V gene encodes CDR1 TSWWSYY and CDR2 QGS. The trim removed 0 bases at V and 2 bases at J, leaving 24 bases unmatched. The CDR3 has 24 amino acids. The CDR3 DNA reads TGTGCTCTTGGGGAACTATTCCTAAGTGGCTCCGGATACTGGGGGATACGAAGGACCGATAAACTCATCTTT. Protein product: CALGELFLSGSGYWGIRRTDKLIF.

The V and J genes are TRDV1 and TRDJ1, with a weak D call TRDD2 (6 bases). Germline CDR1 reads TSWWSYY; CDR2 reads QGS. Trimming removed 4 bases at V and 0 bases at J, with 27 bases between. The CDR3 covers 20 residues. The DNA for the CDR3 is TGTGCTCTTGGGGGAGGGCCTTCCCCGATAGTTATAGGTGACACCGATAAACTCATCTTT. Its protein is CALGGGPSPIVIGDTDKLIF.

This clone was detected a few times. The V and J genes are TRDV1 and TRDJ1, with D perhaps given as TRDD2 or TRDD3 (5 bases each). Germline V gene sequence: CDR1 TSWWSYY, CDR2 QGS. Trimming pared 0 bases from V and 6 bases from J, leaving 26 bases between. CDR3 length: 19 amino acids. CDR3 sequence: CALGELVLDFPKDWYKLIF. The CDR3 DNA follows: TGTGCTCTTGGGGAACTCGTGCTGGACTTCCCGAAGGACTGGTATAAACTCATCTTT.

V is TRDV1 and J is TRDJ1; TRDD2 matches at 7 bases. The CDR3 has 16 residues. Per germline, CDR1 TSWWSYY and CDR2 QGS. The V gene end was trimmed by 5 bases and the J gene end by 0 bases; junction bases not matched to a gene: 9. Here the CDR3 reads CALGPGLPAYTDKLIF. In nucleotides, the CDR3 is TGTGCTCTTGGGCCGGGCCTTCCTGCGTACACCGATAAACTCATCTTT.

This clone has more than one count but fewer than ten. The chain combines TRDV1 with TRDJ1; TRDD3 matches at 10 bases. The CDR3 has 21 residues. Unmatched junction bases numbered 20, after V lost 2 bases and J lost 2 bases. Germline CDR1 is TSWWSYY and CDR2 is QGS. CDR3 sequence (DNA): TGTGCTCTTGGGGAAGTATCCTACGGAGTTACTGGGGGATTGTCAACCGATAAACTCATCTTT. It codes for CALGEVSYGVTGGLSTDKLIF.

This clone was counted a single time. At one of its ends the junction is not consistent with the germline gene, which may arise from a read error. The chain employs TRDV2 and TRDJ1; 8 bases map to TRDD3. Germline V gives CDR1 GEAIGNYY, CDR2 EKD. CDR3 length: 10 residues. The CDR3 spells CASHWGEVIF. CDR3 DNA: TGCGCCAGTCACTGGGGGGAGGTCATCTTT.

The V call is TRDV1, the J call TRDJ1; 8 bases are shared with TRDD3. CDR1 and CDR2 (germline): TSWWSYY, QGS. The CDR3 has 21 residues. V was clipped by 0 bases and J by 0 bases; unmatched bases: 18. DNA of the CDR3: TGTGCTCTTGGGGAACTCCCTACGTCGGACTGGGGGGCCTATTACACCGATAAACTCATCTTT. Amino acids: CALGELPTSDWGAYYTDKLIF.

The chain recombines TRDV1 with TRDJ1; 7 nucleotides line up with TRDD3. Germline V lookup: CDR1 TSWWSYY, CDR2 QGS. Trimming at V came to 1 base and at J to 0 bases, leaving 20 bases not matched to a gene. The CDR3 has 21 residues. The DNA for the CDR3 is TGTGCTCTTGGGGAACGCCCCTGGCCTGCGCGTACTGGGGACTACACCGATAAACTCATCTTT. Translating it yields CALGERPWPARTGDYTDKLIF.

This clone was recorded a few times. V and J are TRDV1 and TRDJ1, with D possibly called TRDD2 or TRDD3 (5 bases each). The CDR3 contains 18 residues. The germline CDR1 and CDR2 sequences are TSWWSYY and QGS. Between the trimmed V and J ends, which lost 5 bases and 0 bases, there was a span of 22 bases. CDR3 DNA sequence: TGTGCTCTTGGGAACGAGTTCCTGGGAGCACTGTACACCGATAAACTCATCTTT. Protein sequence: CALGNEFLGALYTDKLIF.

Only one count was recorded for this clone. This chain joins TRDV1 and TRDJ1; 12 bases map to TRDD3. This CDR3 region has 22 residues. Unmatched junction bases numbered 18, after V lost 1 base and J lost 0 bases. Germline-derived CDR1 and CDR2 are TSWWSYY and QGS. The CDR3 bases are TGTGCTCTTGGGGAACGTCCCGCCTTCCTCCACTGGGGGATACCATACACCGATAAACTCATCTTT. It yields the protein CALGERPAFLHWGIPYTDKLIF.

Comments on this clone: At one boundary the junction diverges from the germline segment, which might be a read error. V is TRDV1 and J is TRDJ2; 11 bases match TRDD3. The CDR3 runs 19 residues. Germline-derived CDR1 and CDR2 are TSWWSYY and QGS. The CDR3 reads CALGESSWGIPALTAQPFF. The CDR3 bases are TGTGCTCTTGGGGAATCATCCTGGGGGATACCGGCTTTGACAGCACAACCCTTCTTT.

On this clone itself: Other DNA variants within this sample encode the same CDR3. The chain couples TRDV1 to TRDJ1; 13 bases agree with TRDD3. The V gene end was trimmed by 0 bases and the J gene end by 0 bases; junction bases not matched to a gene: 7. CDR3 length: 19 amino acids. CDR1 and CDR2 from the germline V gene are TSWWSYY and QGS. The CDR3 here is CALGELTGGYEEYTDKLIF. CDR3 DNA sequence: TGTGCTCTTGGGGAACTTACTGGGGGATACGAGGAGTACACCGATAAACTCATCTTT.

As regards this clone: This CDR3 is also generated by other DNA sequences in the sample. This chain uses TRDV1 with TRDJ1; D tentatively fits TRDD2 or TRDD3 (9 bases each). Germline V gene sequence: CDR1 TSWWSYY, CDR2 QGS. The V and J ends lost 4 bases and 0 bases respectively, with 33 bases between them. This CDR3 contains 22 residues. CDR3: CALGAPAFLRGLGDDYTDKLIF. CDR3 in DNA: TGTGCTCTTGGGGCCCCGGCCTTCCTACGGGGACTGGGGGACGATTACACCGATAAACTCATCTTT.

The chain combines TRDV1 with TRDJ1, with D uncertain. The germline V and J ends were trimmed by 3 bases and 0 bases, with 11 bases remaining between them. CDR3 length equals 15 residues. The V gene's germline CDR1 is TSWWSYY and CDR2 QGS. Written as DNA, the CDR3 is TGTGCTCTTGGGGAGGGTCTACAGTACACCGATAAACTCATCTTT. Its protein is CALGEGLQYTDKLIF.

This chain connects TRDV1 to TRDJ1, with D unresolved. CDR3 length: 14 amino acids. Germline V gives CDR1 TSWWSYY, CDR2 QGS. V shed 4 bases and J shed 2 bases, with 11 bases lying between them. CDR3 in DNA: TGTGCTCTTGGGGGGACTCTCCCTACCGATAAACTCATCTTT. Amino acid sequence: CALGGTLPTDKLIF.

This chain uses TRDV1 with TRDJ1; 7 bases line up with TRDD3. The germline CDR1 and CDR2 sequences are TSWWSYY and QGS. The CDR3 runs to 16 residues. V dropped 3 bases and J dropped 3; count of bases not matched to a gene: 10. Written as DNA, the CDR3 is TGTGCTCTTGGGGAGGTACTGGGGACTAGACCCGATAAACTCATCTTT. Protein product: CALGEVLGTRPDKLIF.